The clone carrying this TCR beta chain was seen more than once but under ten times. Germline V gene data show CDR1 as MDHEN and CDR2 as SYDVKM. Trimming cost V 4 bases and J 6 bases, with 19 bases left between them. This CDR3 has 16 residues. A single record per CDR3 protein comes from TCRdb applying MiXCR to the RT-PCR reads. The sample has about 680,000 distinct CDR3 sequences; around 14% are singletons. Sequenced material: memory CD4+ T cells from blood. The chain couples TRBV28 to TRBJ2-1, with D possibly being TRBD2 (7 bases). The sequence derives from a female donor in good health, serving as a healthy control. CDR3 DNA: TGTGCCAGCAGTTATTGGGGGCGGGAGTTCACCAATGAGCAGTTCTTC. It translates to CASSYWGREFTNEQFF.